Below are 6 T cell receptor beta chains sequenced from a single sample in a study of T cells in Graves' hyperthyroidism and ophthalmopathy. It was RNA transcripts that yielded the amplified TCR beta CDR3 regions. With the HTBI primer set, the TCR CDR3 went through a first round of RT-PCR. TCRdb reanalysed the multiplex PCR reads using MiXCR and keeps one entry per CDR3 protein. The sample shows around 290,000 distinct CDR3 sequences, less than 15% of them seen only once. The sample comprised blood. These receptor sequences come from a woman under 40 with Graves' hyperthyroidism that later progressed to Graves' ophthalmopathy.

This clonotype was recorded many times. This rearrangement joins TRBV28 to TRBJ2-5; the match to TRBD1 covers 9 bases. CDR3 length: 17 amino acids. CDR1 and CDR2 from the germline V gene are MDHEN and SYDVKM. Losses at the gene ends were 3 bases for V and 5 bases for J; bases not matched to a gene: 13. CDR3 sequence reads: CASSFARNTGGRETQYF. The DNA for the CDR3 is TGTGCCAGCAGTTTCGCCCGGAACACAGGGGGCCGGGAGACCCAGTACTTC. The whole variable domain, filled in from reference TRBV28 and TRBJ2-5, reads DVKVTQSSRYLVKRTGEKVFLECVQDMDHENMFWYRQDPGLGLRLIYFSYDVKMKEKGDIPEGYSVSREKKERFSLILESASTNQTSMYLCASSFARNTGGRETQYFGPGTRLLVL.

This clonotype was seen at least ten times. The genes are TRBV2 and TRBJ1-1; D not resolved. The germline CDR1 and CDR2 sequences are SNHLY and FYNNEI. With 6 bases removed from V and 4 bases from J, the gap between germline ends came to 15 bases. This CDR3 is built from 14 residues. DNA for the CDR3: TGTGCCAGCAGCCCCGGGTTGCAGAGCACTGAAGCTTTCTTT. Protein product: CASSPGLQSTEAFF.

The chain joins TRBV19 to TRBJ2-4; D possibly corresponds to TRBD1 (5 bases). The ends were cut back, 1 base at V and 7 bases at J, with 14 bases in the middle. CDR3 length: 15 residues. Germline V gene sequence: CDR1 LNHDA, CDR2 SQIVND (reference sequence). For the CDR3, the DNA is TGTGCCAGTAGTATAGGGGGCAGCTCCAGGAACATTCAGTACTTC. Protein: CASSIGGSSRNIQYF.

This clonotype showed up just a few times. The V call is TRBV12-3 or TRBV12-4, the J call TRBJ2-2; D call uncertain. The V end lost 7 bases, the J end lost 2 bases, and 5 bases lay between the germline ends. This CDR3 region has 12 residues. This CDR3 is CASTKNTGELFF. The CDR3, as DNA: TGTGCCAGCACCAAAAACACCGGGGAGCTGTTTTTT.

Ten or more counts support this clonotype. The chain is built from TRBV2 and TRBJ1-1; perhaps TRBD1 as D (5 bases). V gave up 7 bases and J gave up 7 bases, with 16 bases separating them. Per germline, CDR1 SNHLY and CDR2 FYNNEI. CDR3 length: 13 residues. CDR3 sequence reads: CASTGRGRNEAFF. Written as DNA, the CDR3 is TGTGCCAGCACTGGTCGGGGACGGAATGAAGCTTTCTTT. Complete variable domain (other parts from reference TRBV2 and TRBJ1-1): EPEVTQTPSHQVTQMGQEVILRCVPISNHLYFYWYRQILGQKVEFLVSFYNNEISEKSEIFDDQFSVERPDGSNFTLKIRSTKLEDSAMYFCASTGRGRNEAFFGQGTRLTVV.

V is TRBV19 and J is TRBJ2-1; 14 bases agree with TRBD2. CDR1 is LNHDA, CDR2 SQIVND, per germline (reference sequence). After removal of 10 bases from V and 0 bases from J, the junction contained 5 bases not matched to a gene. CDR3 size: 16 residues. The CDR3 spells CATGLAGGASYNEQFF. The CDR3 DNA is TGTGCCACCGGACTAGCGGGAGGTGCCTCCTACAATGAGCAGTTCTTC.